These T cell receptor beta chains were read from a single sample in a study of OX40 agonist ivuxolimab in advanced cancers. Clones were sequenced by immunoSEQ multiplex PCR, and TCRdb holds only the in-frame ones, with some missing. The repertoire holds about 110,000 clones, with 90% as singletons. Sequenced here: CD4+ or CD8+ T cells sorted from blood, sampled in a trial of the OX40 agonist ivuxolimab. Receptors originate from an adult with an advanced solid tumor such as melanoma, head and neck, liver or kidney cancer. CDR3s include the opening cysteine and the closing phenylalanine or tryptophan. The D gene is left open where the match is weak. Rows give clone size only sometimes, using once, few, many, or a class for an expanded clone.

TRBD2 NA TRBJ2-3 TRBV18 CASSPLLAGGPLDTQYF TGTGCCAGCTCACCATTACTAGCGGGGGGGCCATTGGATACGCAGTATTTT
NA NA TRBJ1-1 TRBV5-1 CASSPTNGFTEAFF TGCGCCAGCAGCCCAACTAATGGCTTCACTGAAGCTTTCTTT
NA NA TRBJ2-5 TRBV7-8 CASRSSLRDGQETQYF TGTGCCAGCAGGAGCTCTCTGCGGGACGGACAAGAGACCCAGTACTTC
NA once TRBJ2-3 TRBV30 CAWSRGTDTQYF TGTGCCTGGAGTCGGGGCACAGATACGCAGTATTTT
NA few TRBJ1-4 TRBV30 CAWSAWEGVRKLFF TGTGCCTGGAGTGCCTGGGAGGGGGTCAGAAAACTGTTTTTT
NA NA TRBJ2-5 TRBV29-1 CSVLRGETQYF TGCAGCGTTCTTAGGGGGGAGACCCAGTACTTC
NA NA TRBJ2-7 TRBV7-3 CASSPTGTSSSYEQYF TGTGCCAGCAGCCCCACCGGGACATCGAGCTCCTACGAGCAGTACTTC
NA few TRBJ1-5 TRBV2 CASSDRAEQPQHF TGTGCCAGCAGTGACAGGGCTGAACAGCCCCAGCATTTT
NA once TRBJ2-7 TRBV6-5 CASSYSGAGSYEQYF TGTGCCAGCAGTTACTCGGGGGCGGGCTCCTACGAGCAGTACTTC
NA few TRBJ1-6 TRBV10-1 CASTPEGRGGFRVQNNSPLHF TGCGCCAGCACTCCGGAGGGCAGGGGAGGGTTCCGGGTCCAAAATAATTCACCCCTCCACTTT
NA NA TRBJ2-1 TRBV5-6 CASSSGPEQFF TGTGCCAGCAGTTCCGGCCCTGAGCAGTTCTTC
TRBD1 NA TRBJ1-4 TRBV5-4 CASSLAPQGGVEKLFF TGTGCCAGCAGCTTGGCTCCCCAGGGGGGAGTTGAAAAACTGTTTTTT
NA NA TRBJ1-3 TRBV28 CASSLFLGQTSSGNTIYF TGTGCCAGCAGTTTATTCCTAGGACAAACTAGCTCTGGAAACACCATATATTTT
NA NA TRBJ1-5 TRBV6-5 CASSTTGNQPQHF TGTGCCAGCAGCACGACAGGCAATCAGCCCCAGCATTTT
NA NA TRBJ1-2 TRBV30 CASGGRSYSNGYTF TGTGCCTCCGGGGGTCGGTCGTACTCAAATGGCTACACCTTC
NA once TRBJ2-7 TRBV11-1 CASSDEYGGAYEQYF TGTGCCAGCAGCGACGAGTACGGGGGCGCGTACGAGCAGTACTTC
NA NA TRBJ1-5 TRBV5-1 CASSLEAGSSNQPQHF TGCGCCAGCAGCCTGGAAGCAGGATCGAGCAATCAGCCCCAGCATTTT
NA NA TRBJ2-6 TRBV28 CASSQGRASGANVLTF TGTGCCAGCAGTCAGGGACGGGCATCTGGGGCCAACGTCCTGACTTTC
NA NA TRBJ1-5 TRBV6-5 CASSYSKQNQPQHF TGTGCCAGCAGTTACTCGAAGCAGAATCAGCCCCAGCATTTT
NA once TRBJ1-5 TRBV6-1 CASSSDRHQPQHF TGTGCCAGCAGTTCGGACAGACATCAGCCCCAGCATTTT
NA NA TRBJ2-3 TRBV23-1 CASALWDTQYF TGCGCCAGCGCACTTTGGGACACGCAGTATTTT
NA NA TRBJ2-7 TRBV9 CASSVGTGPEQYF TGTGCCAGCAGCGTTGGGACGGGGCCCGAGCAGTACTTC
NA NA TRBJ1-2 TRBV5-6 CASSLRATGYTF TGTGCCAGCAGCCTTCGGGCTACGGGCTACACCTTC
NA NA TRBJ2-3 TRBV9 CASSVRGADTDTQYF TGTGCCAGCAGCGTGCGGGGAGCGGACACAGATACGCAGTATTTT
NA NA TRBJ2-7 TRBV7-2 CASSLMEGLGYEQYF TGTGCCAGCAGCTTGATGGAGGGCCTTGGATACGAGCAGTACTTC
NA NA TRBJ1-2 TRBV28 CASSLSKYGYTF TGTGCCAGCAGTTTGTCCAAATATGGCTACACCTTC
NA NA TRBJ2-7 TRBV5-7 CASSLDRFHRSSYEQYF TGTGCCAGCAGCTTGGATCGGTTTCATCGCTCCTCCTACGAGCAGTACTTC
TRBD2 NA TRBJ2-3 TRBV10-3 CAIRLAGGVTDTQYF TGTGCCATCAGATTAGCGGGGGGAGTCACAGATACGCAGTATTTT
TRBD2 once TRBJ2-3 TRBV7-3 CASSLGRGKGDTQYF TGTGCCAGCAGCTTAGGGCGGGGGAAGGGAGATACGCAGTATTTT
TRBD2 NA TRBJ2-5 TRBV9 CASSVGPGGEETQYF TGTGCCAGCAGCGTCGGACCCGGGGGGGAAGAGACCCAGTACTTC
TRBD1 NA TRBJ2-1 TRBV7-9 CASSLAGGQGTQFF TGTGCCAGCAGCTTAGCGGGGGGACAGGGGACACAGTTCTTC
TRBD2 NA TRBJ2-1 TRBV7-2 CASSFRYAGGSHESEQFF TGTGCCAGCAGCTTCCGCTATGCGGGGGGTTCCCATGAATCTGAGCAGTTCTTC
NA many TRBJ1-1 TRBV5-6 CASSLARAMSFF TGTGCCAGCAGCTTGGCTCGAGCGATGTCTTTCTTT
NA NA TRBJ1-4 TRBV7-2 CASSLAGTTNEKLFF TGTGCCAGCAGCTTAGCGGGCACCACTAATGAAAAACTGTTTTTT
NA NA TRBJ2-5 TRBV28 CASGNRVGETQYF TGTGCCAGCGGAAATCGAGTGGGGGAGACCCAGTACTTC
NA once TRBJ2-7 TRBV5-6 CASSLWGQGLHF TGTGCCAGCAGCTTGTGGGGCCAGGGTTTACACTTC